This T cell receptor beta chain was captured by sequencing in a study of T cell changes during pregnancy in multiple sclerosis. This clone was recorded once. The protocol was immunoSEQ multiplex PCR, while the TCRdb copy is restricted to in-frame clones and leaves out a portion. This sample has over 100,000 clones; 80% to 95% occur once, and the top ten carry over 1.5%. The clonotype comes from a female donor with multiple sclerosis, enrolled in a pregnancy study. The sample consisted of peripheral blood, taken in the third trimester of pregnancy.

CDR3 nucleotide sequence: TGTGCCAGCAGCTTGGGGGGAGGGACCTCCTACGAGCAGTACTTC. Amino acid sequence: CASSLGGGTSYEQYF. This chain joins TRBV5-5 and TRBJ2-7, with 7 nucleotides matching TRBD2. CDR1 is SGHKS and CDR2 is YYEKEE in the germline V gene (reference sequence). The CDR3 is made up of 15 amino acids. Unmatched junction bases numbered 3, after V lost 0 bases and J lost 0 bases.